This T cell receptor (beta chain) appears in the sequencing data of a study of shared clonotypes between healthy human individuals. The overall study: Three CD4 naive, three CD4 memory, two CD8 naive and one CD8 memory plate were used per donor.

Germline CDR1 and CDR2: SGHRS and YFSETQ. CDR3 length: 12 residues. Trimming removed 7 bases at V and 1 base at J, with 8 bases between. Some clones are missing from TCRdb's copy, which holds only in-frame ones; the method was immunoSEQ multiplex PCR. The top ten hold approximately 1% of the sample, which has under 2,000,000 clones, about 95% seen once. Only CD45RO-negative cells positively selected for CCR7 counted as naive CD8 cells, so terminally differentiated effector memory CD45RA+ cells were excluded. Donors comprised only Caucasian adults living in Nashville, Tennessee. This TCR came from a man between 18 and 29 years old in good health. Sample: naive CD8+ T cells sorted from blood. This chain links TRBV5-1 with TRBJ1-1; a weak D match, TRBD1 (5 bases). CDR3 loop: CASGGENTEAFF. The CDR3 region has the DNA TGCGCCAGCGGGGGAGAGAACACTGAAGCTTTCTTT.